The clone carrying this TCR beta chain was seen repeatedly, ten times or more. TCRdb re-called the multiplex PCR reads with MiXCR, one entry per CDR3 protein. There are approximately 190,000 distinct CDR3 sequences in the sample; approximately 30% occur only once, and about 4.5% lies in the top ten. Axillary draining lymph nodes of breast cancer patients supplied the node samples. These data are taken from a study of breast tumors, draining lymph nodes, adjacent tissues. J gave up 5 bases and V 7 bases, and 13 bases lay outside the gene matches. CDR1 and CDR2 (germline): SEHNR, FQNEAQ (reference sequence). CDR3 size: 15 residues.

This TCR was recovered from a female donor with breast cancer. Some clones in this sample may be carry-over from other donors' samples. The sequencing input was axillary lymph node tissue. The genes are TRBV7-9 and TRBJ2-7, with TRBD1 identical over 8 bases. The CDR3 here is CASTQHGAGGDEQYF. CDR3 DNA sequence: TGTGCCAGCACCCAACATGGGGCAGGGGGCGACGAGCAGTACTTC.